The 29 T cell receptor beta chains below come from one sample, sequenced in a study of T cells expressing NK-cell markers. TCRdb reprocessed the 5' RACE reads and keeps a single row for each CDR3 protein, giving no DNA. The repertoire table contains roughly 390,000 distinct CDR3 sequences. Sequencing was done on a sample of blood T cells: a sorted CD56 or NKG2C T cell subset, CD4+ or CD8+ T cells, or bulk PBMC T cells (not recorded which). The receptors shown here come from a woman in her forties or fifties in good health.

The chain uses TRBV30 and TRBJ2-3; TCRdb gives TRBD1 as the D gene, but with no DNA this cannot be confirmed. The CDR3 totals 15 residues. CDR1 GTSNPN and CDR2 SVGIG come from the germline V gene (reference sequence). The CDR3 sequence is CAWSVTAGVTDTQYF.

The chain is built from TRBV30 and TRBJ1-5; TCRdb proposes TRBD1, but this gene call is untestable without DNA. Germline V CDR1 and CDR2: GTSNPN, SVGIG (reference sequence). This CDR3 spans 13 amino acids. The CDR3 spells CAWSGQGNQPQHF. Together with reference TRBV30 and TRBJ1-5, the CDR3 gives the full variable domain: SQTIHQWPATLVQPVGSPLSLECTVEGTSNPNLYWYRQAAGRGLQLLFYSVGIGQISSEVPQNLSASRPQDRQFILSSKKLLLSDSGFYLCAWSGQGNQPQHFGDGTRLSIL.

V gene TRBV4-1 combines with J gene TRBJ2-5. CDR1 MGHRA and CDR2 YSYEKL come from the germline V gene. The CDR3 covers 13 residues. This CDR3 is CASSQAVQETQYF.

CDR3: CASSSPGRSYNEQFF. J is TRBJ2-1 and V is TRBV5-1. Germline V CDR1 and CDR2: SGHRS, YFSETQ. CDR3 length: 15 residues.

J is TRBJ1-6 and V is TRBV14. The V gene's germline CDR1 is SGHDN and CDR2 FVKESK. This CDR3 comprises 16 residues. CDR3 loop: CASSQFRNSYNSPLHF.

V gene TRBV20-1 combines with J gene TRBJ1-2; TCRdb outputs TRBD1, but without DNA this stays unchecked. The CDR3 length is 14 residues. Germline lookup yields CDR1 DFQATT and CDR2 SNEGSKA (reference sequence). The CDR3 is CSASRGGQAFGYTF.

The V gene is TRBV6-4, the J gene TRBJ2-2; TCRdb's D call of TRBD1 is untestable without DNA. The CDR3 spans 14 residues. Per the germline V gene, CDR1 is MRHNA and CDR2 is SNTAGT. The CDR3: CASSDRGDTGELFF.

This rearrangement joins TRBV7-2 to TRBJ1-1. The CDR3 runs 15 residues. Looked up from germline, CDR1 is SGHTA and CDR2 is FQGNSA. CDR3 sequence: CASSPESGLNTEAFF.

J is TRBJ2-3 and V is TRBV5-1; the D gene TCRdb calls, TRBD2, cannot be checked with no DNA. From germline, CDR1 is SGHRS and CDR2 YFSETQ. CDR3 length equals 19 residues. CDR3 sequence: CASSSITGTSGRGADTQYF.

The chain joins TRBV27 to TRBJ2-3; the TCRdb call, TRBD2, lacks DNA for checking. This CDR3 contains 18 residues. CDR1 is MNHEY, CDR2 SMNVEV, per germline (reference sequence). CDR3 in amino acids: CASSLSRRGWDSTDTQYF.

This chain links TRBV5-1 with TRBJ2-6; TCRdb's D call of TRBD1 is untestable without DNA. The germline gives CDR1 SGHRS, CDR2 YFSETQ. CDR3 size: 16 residues. The CDR3 sequence is CASSPGFRTGANVLTF.

CDR3 protein: CASSSDIGGGHLLYNEQFF. The chain has TRBV12-3 or TRBV12-4 and TRBJ2-1; the TCRdb call, TRBD1, lacks DNA for checking. The CDR3 spans 19 residues.

V and J are TRBV9 and TRBJ2-1; TCRdb lists TRBD2, though no DNA is available to test this call. Germline CDR1 and CDR2: SGDLS and YYNGEE. This CDR3 spans 15 amino acids. Here the CDR3 reads CASSEMGLAGDEQFF.

This chain joins TRBV18 and TRBJ1-2; TCRdb's D call, TRBD1, is unchecked because there is no DNA. This CDR3 has 12 amino acids. CDR1 KGHSH and CDR2 LQKENI come from the germline V gene. The CDR3 sequence: CASAPGREGYTF.

This chain connects TRBV12-3 or TRBV12-4 to TRBJ2-2; absent DNA, TCRdb's TRBD2 call cannot be checked. This CDR3 comprises 12 residues. This CDR3 reads CASNAGNGELFF.

This chain joins TRBV5-6 and TRBJ1-2; checking the TCRdb D call of TRBD1 is not possible without DNA. Germline V gives CDR1 SGHDT, CDR2 YYEEEE. The CDR3 has 12 residues. The CDR3 loop reads CASSFRGYGYTF.

This chain links TRBV2 with TRBJ2-5; lacking DNA, the TRBD2 call made by TCRdb goes unchecked. This CDR3 is built from 17 residues. Germline CDR1 reads SNHLY; CDR2 reads FYNNEI. The CDR3 spells CASSEAQWTSGQETQYF.

The gene calls are TRBV15 and TRBJ2-1; the TCRdb D gene call, TRBD2, has no DNA to confirm it. The CDR3 consists of 15 residues. Germline values: CDR1 LNHNV, CDR2 YYDKDF (reference sequence). The CDR3 loop is CATSRDWGLANEQFF.

The chain has TRBV29-1 and TRBJ2-2; the D call of TRBD1 rests on TCRdb alone, since no DNA is present to check it. This CDR3 is 14 amino acids long. The germline CDR1 and CDR2 sequences are SQVTM and ANQGSEA. CDR3 sequence: CSVDGQGAGGELFF.

J is TRBJ2-5 and V is TRBV6-1; with no DNA, the TCRdb D assignment of TRBD1 cannot be verified. The germline CDR1 and CDR2 sequences are MNHNS and SASEGT. The CDR3 is made up of 14 amino acids. CDR3 loop: CASSEATGGKTQYF.

This chain connects TRBV12-3 or TRBV12-4 to TRBJ2-1; without DNA, the TCRdb call of TRBD2 cannot be checked. The CDR3 length is 14 residues. CDR3 in amino acids: CASTLAGVYNEQFF.

The chain recombines TRBV25-1 with TRBJ2-3; TCRdb gives TRBD2 as the D gene, but with no DNA this cannot be confirmed. In germline, CDR1 is MGHDK, CDR2 SYGVNS. This CDR3 comprises 14 residues. The CDR3 reads CASSEGGSGDTQYF.

The V and J genes are TRBV29-1 and TRBJ2-5. The CDR3 totals 11 residues. CDR1 is SQVTM, CDR2 ANQGSEA, per germline. The CDR3 loop reads CSVEGQKREYF.

V usage is TRBV7-9 and J usage is TRBJ2-3; TCRdb indicates TRBD2, and absent DNA this call remains unverified. The CDR3 is 15 residues long. Germline CDR1 SEHNR, CDR2 FQNEAQ (reference sequence). The CDR3 protein is CASTLSGSSTDTQYF.

The chain uses TRBV12-3 or TRBV12-4 and TRBJ2-5; the TCRdb D gene call, TRBD2, has no DNA to confirm it. The CDR3 is made up of 15 amino acids. The CDR3 protein is CASRPRKDRWGTQYF.

V is TRBV24-1 and J is TRBJ2-1; checking the TCRdb D call of TRBD2 is not possible without DNA. Germline lookup yields CDR1 KGHDR and CDR2 SFDVKD. The CDR3 is 16 amino acids. This chain's CDR3 is CATSETSGRAYNEQFF.

V and J are TRBV2 and TRBJ2-1; TCRdb gives TRBD2 as the D gene, but with no DNA this cannot be confirmed. CDR1 is SNHLY, CDR2 FYNNEI, per germline. CDR3 length: 17 amino acids. The chain's CDR3 is CASRGLAGGDEDNEQFF.

The chain carries TRBV5-5 and TRBJ1-5. The CDR3 has 16 amino acids. Germline V gene lookup returns CDR1 SGHKS and CDR2 YYEKEE (reference sequence). The CDR3 here is CASSLGPDPSNQPQHF.

This sequence joins TRBV11-2 and TRBJ2-1. The germline V gene has CDR1 SGHAT and CDR2 FQNNGV. The CDR3 loop spans 15 amino acids. CDR3 sequence: CASSLGHSVGNEQFF. The variable domain in full, with the rest retrieved from reference TRBV11-2 and TRBJ2-1, is EAGVAQSPRYKIIEKRQSVAFWCNPISGHATLYWYQQILGQGPKLLIQFQNNGVVDDSQLPKDRFSAERLKGVDSTLKIQPAKLEDSAVYLCASSLGHSVGNEQFFGPGTRLTVL.